One sample yielded the 13 T cell receptor beta chains listed below, sequenced in a study of vaccination effects on CD4 cells after COVID-19. Culture proceeded for roughly ten days, and CD4+ T cells were then isolated. Their target antigens are unknown. The data were produced by immunoSEQ multiplex PCR, yet TCRdb's version contains in-frame clones alone and is incomplete. This table has 20,000 to 25,000 clones, approximately 73% appearing once. The material was CD4+ T cells from PBMCs cultured without peptide, obtained before COVID-19 vaccination. Receptors were obtained from a human donor who received a COVID-19 vaccine.

This chain uses TRBV12-3 or TRBV12-4 with TRBJ2-7; TRBD2 matches 7 bases. The CDR3 is made up of 12 amino acids. V trimming: 8 bases; J trimming: 7 bases; junction bases outside the gene matches: 8. This chain's CDR3 is CASRGEAREQYF. CDR3 nucleotide sequence: TGTGCCAGCCGGGGGGAGGCCCGGGAGCAGTACTTC.

The rearrangement joins TRBV27 to TRBJ2-1; TRBD2 matches at 12 bases. This CDR3 has 17 amino acids. The J segment lost 9 bases and the V segment lost 8 bases, leaving 17 bases of the junction unmatched. The germline V gene encodes CDR1 MNHEY and CDR2 SMNVEV (reference sequence). The CDR3 region is CASALILGLAGRGEQFF. For the CDR3, the DNA is TGTGCCAGCGCCCTTATCCTGGGACTAGCGGGCCGGGGTGAGCAGTTCTTC.

This clone was seen just once. The chain links TRBV27 to TRBJ1-2, with a tentative D call TRBD1 (5 bases). The CDR3 consists of 14 residues. The V gene lost 3 bases and the J gene lost 6 bases, with 14 bases spanning the gap. Germline CDR1 reads MNHEY; CDR2 reads SMNVEV (reference sequence). In DNA form, the CDR3 reads TGTGCCAGCAGTTTCAATTCAGGGAACCATGGCTACACCTTC. This translates into CASSFNSGNHGYTF.

The chain has TRBV10-3 and TRBJ2-1; a possible D gene is TRBD1 (8 bases). The germline V gene encodes CDR1 ENHRY and CDR2 SYGVKD. V lost 6 bases and J 4 bases, leaving 13 bases between the germline ends. This CDR3 region has 14 residues. The CDR3 loop reads CAIRDREGYNEQFF. The CDR3 coding sequence is TGTGCCATCAGGGACAGGGAGGGGTACAATGAGCAGTTCTTC.

The CDR3 reads CASRLRGLDTEAFF. The DNA of the CDR3 is TGTGCCAGCAGACTCAGGGGGCTGGACACTGAAGCTTTCTTT. The V gene is TRBV6-5, the J gene TRBJ1-1; TRBD1 matches 8 bases. CDR3 length equals 14 residues. Germline assignment: CDR1 MNHEY and CDR2 SVGAGI. J gave up 3 bases and V 6 bases, and 6 bases lay outside the gene matches.

This clone was seen a few times. The chain recombines TRBV29-1 with TRBJ1-1; possibly TRBD1 for D (5 bases). Germline-derived CDR1 and CDR2 are SQVTM and ANQGSEA. The CDR3 is 13 amino acids. V was clipped by 7 bases and J by 6 bases, with 18 bases between them. CDR3 coding DNA: TGCAGCGCCGGACGGGGGACGGGCGCTGAAGCTTTCTTT. Translating it yields CSAGRGTGAEAFF.

The rearrangement uses TRBV6-6 and TRBJ1-1; 7 nucleotides align to TRBD1. The J segment lost 2 bases and the V segment lost 4 bases, leaving 4 bases of the junction unmatched. The CDR3 consists of 14 residues. Per the germline V gene, CDR1 is MNHNY and CDR2 is SVGAGI (reference sequence). CDR3 residues: CASSSGTDNTEAFF. In nucleotides, the CDR3 is TGTGCCAGCAGTTCCGGGACAGATAACACTGAAGCTTTCTTT.

V is TRBV11-1 and J is TRBJ1-6, with D unclear. The CDR3 is 13 amino acids. Germline lookup yields CDR1 SGHAT and CDR2 FQDESV (reference sequence). V was pared by 5 bases and J by 4 bases, with 6 bases between. Here the CDR3 DNA reads TGTGCCAGCAGCAGTGGTTATAATTCACCCCTCCACTTT. Its protein is CASSSGYNSPLHF.

This clone has a single count. This chain connects TRBV19 to TRBJ1-2; D call uncertain. The CDR3 length is 15 residues. Deletions cut 6 bases from V and 1 base from J, with 15 bases between. Germline V gene data show CDR1 as LNHDA and CDR2 as SQIVND (reference sequence). The CDR3 protein is CASRDWRTNNYGYTF. In DNA form, the CDR3 reads TGTGCCAGTAGAGACTGGCGCACCAATAACTATGGCTACACCTTC.

The rearrangement links TRBV5-1 to TRBJ2-7; D might be TRBD1 (6 bases). Trimming took off 4 bases at V and 7 bases at J, with 15 bases between the two ends. The CDR3 is 13 residues long. Germline CDR1 reads SGHRS; CDR2 reads YFSETQ. CDR3 coding DNA: TGCGCCAGCAGCGTGGACAGTTCAATAGAGCAGTACTTC. This sequence encodes CASSVDSSIEQYF.

The chain carries TRBV19 and TRBJ2-2, with D tentatively TRBD1 or TRBD2 (6 bases each). V lost 5 bases, J lost 0 bases, and 10 bases lay in between. The CDR3 loop spans 15 amino acids. Germline V gives CDR1 LNHDA, CDR2 SQIVND (reference sequence). The CDR3 DNA reads as TGTGCCAGTAGTGGGGGGACAACGAACACCGGGGAGCTGTTTTTT. Its translation is CASSGGTTNTGELFF.

The rearrangement uses TRBV10-3 and TRBJ2-5; D is ambiguous. The CDR3 contains 12 residues. The germline CDR1 and CDR2 sequences are ENHRY and SYGVKD. Trimming removed 1 base from V and 0 bases from J, with 0 bases in between. The CDR3 protein is CAISEYQETQYF. CDR3 nucleotides: TGTGCCATCAGTGAGTACCAAGAGACCCAGTACTTC.

This chain joins TRBV9 and TRBJ2-3; 7 bases are shared with TRBD1. CDR1 SGDLS and CDR2 YYNGEE come from the germline V gene. Unmatched junction bases numbered 5, after V lost 4 bases and J lost 6 bases. This CDR3 has 13 residues. CDR3 residues: CASSIGQADTQYF. In DNA, the CDR3 is TGTGCCAGCAGCATCGGACAGGCCGATACGCAGTATTTT.